These 11 T cell receptor beta chains came from one sample sequenced in a study of shared clonotypes between healthy human individuals. Assay: immunoSEQ multiplex PCR; the TCRdb copy retains only in-frame clones and omits some. The table records over a million clones, around 97% of them present only once. Sequencing was carried out using naive CD4+ T cells sorted from blood. Subset here: CD45RA+ positively selected. The source is a young man in good health.

The chain employs TRBV10-2 and TRBJ2-5; unclear D gene. Trimming stripped 2 bases from V and 5 bases from J, with 6 bases between. The germline V gene has CDR1 WSHSY and CDR2 SAAADI. The CDR3 covers 12 residues. The CDR3 nucleotides are TGCGCCAGCAGTGAGGGTAGGGAGACCCAGTACTTC. This codes for CASSEGRETQYF.

Concerning this clone itself: Other DNA sequences in the same sample also yield this CDR3. The chain couples TRBV10-3 to TRBJ2-1, with 7 bases matching TRBD2. V lost 6 bases, J lost 2 bases, and 4 bases stayed unmatched. Germline loops: CDR1 ENHRY, CDR2 SYGVKD. The CDR3 sequence is 14 residues long. In DNA, the CDR3 is TGTGCCATCAGCCCAGGACTAGCCTACAATGAGCAGTTCTTC. Translation: CAISPGLAYNEQFF.

The V gene is TRBV28, the J gene TRBJ2-2, with D hard to call. This CDR3 is built from 13 residues. CDR1 and CDR2 from the germline V gene are MDHEN and SYDVKM. With 5 bases removed from V and 6 bases from J, the gap between germline ends came to 10 bases. The CDR3 region is CASSTPGSGELFF. The CDR3 DNA sequence: TGTGCCAGCAGTACCCCGGGCTCCGGGGAGCTGTTTTTT.

For this clone: This sample also contains other DNA sequences that code for the same CDR3. V and J are TRBV28 and TRBJ1-1, with a possible D match to TRBD1 (5 bases). Trimming shortened V by 2 bases and J by 5 bases, and 6 bases separated the two germline ends. CDR1 and CDR2 from the germline V gene are MDHEN and SYDVKM. This CDR3 has 12 residues. For the CDR3, the DNA is TGTGCCAGCAGTTTAGCAGGGACTGAAGCTTTCTTT. Residues: CASSLAGTEAFF. Based on the CDR3 plus reference TRBV28 and TRBJ1-1, the full variable domain is DVKVTQSSRYLVKRTGEKVFLECVQDMDHENMFWYRQDPGLGLRLIYFSYDVKMKEKGDIPEGYSVSREKKERFSLILESASTNQTSMYLCASSLAGTEAFFGQGTRLTVV.

The chain has TRBV11-2 and TRBJ2-7; tentative D call: TRBD2 (5 bases). The ends were cut back, 6 bases at V and 0 bases at J, with 6 bases in the middle. Germline lookup yields CDR1 SGHAT and CDR2 FQNNGV. This CDR3 comprises 12 residues. Written as DNA, the CDR3 is TGTGCCAGCAGGAGCGGCTCCTACGAGCAGTACTTC. Translated: CASRSGSYEQYF.

CDR3: CASSPGQGGTGELFF. In DNA, the CDR3 is TGTGCCAGCAGCCCGGGACAGGGTGGCACCGGGGAGCTGTTTTTT. The chain recombines TRBV7-9 with TRBJ2-2; 9 bases map to TRBD1. The CDR3 runs 15 residues. Trimming removed 5 bases from V and 4 bases from J; junction bases left unmatched: 5. Germline loops: CDR1 SEHNR, CDR2 FQNEAQ (reference sequence).

The V gene is TRBV7-2, the J gene TRBJ1-4; perhaps TRBD1 as D (5 bases). In germline, CDR1 is SGHTA, CDR2 FQGNSA. Trimming took off 8 bases at V and 7 bases at J, with 17 bases between the two ends. The CDR3 is 14 amino acids. The CDR3 DNA sequence: TGTGCCAGCGGGGGGGTTGTGGGAGGTGAAAAACTGTTTTTT. Translated, it gives CASGGVVGGEKLFF.

Regarding this clone: The germline gene is not matched at one end of the junction; a read error may be the cause. The chain carries TRBV10-3 and TRBJ2-3, with a tentative D call TRBD1 (6 bases). This CDR3 is built from 15 residues. CDR1 is ENHRY and CDR2 is SYGVKD in the germline V gene. The CDR3 reads CAISESFDWTETQYF. CDR3 in DNA: TGTGCCATCAGTGAGTCGTTCGATTGGACAGAAACGCAGTATTTT.

This sequence joins TRBV6-5 and TRBJ2-7; D gene unclear. CDR1 is MNHEY and CDR2 is SVGAGI in the germline V gene. This CDR3 region has 15 residues. V lost 6 bases and J lost 2, with 17 bases in between. The CDR3: CASSHTPTLAYEQYF. For the CDR3, the DNA is TGTGCCAGCAGCCATACTCCGACATTAGCCTACGAGCAGTACTTC.

The chain combines TRBV28 with TRBJ2-7, with 7 bases lining up with TRBD2. The CDR3 is made up of 16 amino acids. Germline values: CDR1 MDHEN, CDR2 SYDVKM. V lost 4 bases to trimming and J lost 0 bases; unmatched junction nucleotides: 9. CDR3 sequence reads: CASSSLPRETSYEQYF. The CDR3 DNA reads as TGTGCCAGCAGTTCCCTCCCGCGGGAGACCTCCTACGAGCAGTACTTC.

DNA of the CDR3: TGTGCCTGGAGTCAACTTACTAATGAAAAACTGTTTTTT. It is translated as CAWSQLTNEKLFF. This chain links TRBV30 with TRBJ1-4; D uncertain. V was clipped by 2 bases and J by 2 bases, with 6 bases between them. Germline V gives CDR1 GTSNPN, CDR2 SVGIG (reference sequence). The CDR3 is made up of 13 amino acids.